This T cell receptor (beta chain) comes out of a study of neurological immune-mediated disorders. Overall study results and limits: Expanded clones shared no CDR3 amino acid sequences across subjects, suggesting private repertoires in all groups.

To note about this clonotype: Its antigen is not known. One end of the junction varies from germline; a read error may be responsible.

In germline, CDR1 is SGHRS, CDR2 YFSETQ. The CDR3 consists of 15 residues. As healthy controls, volunteers from a blood bank in Maryland, USA, were used. Via MiXCR, TCRdb re-called the 5' RACE reads, giving one row per CDR3 protein. Of under 80,000 distinct CDR3 sequences in the sample, about 9% are singletons; the top ten hold 1.5% to 2%. Specimen: PBMCs. V is TRBV5-1 and J is TRBJ2-7; D is perhaps TRBD1 (6 bases). The clonotype originates from a middle-aged man in good health. The CDR3 region has the DNA TGCGTCAGCAGTCCCCAGGGGCAGGGCCGCAACGAGCAGTACTTC. This encodes CVSSPQGQGRNEQYF.